This T cell receptor (beta chain) was documented in a study of T-cell reconstitution after alpha-beta-depleted transplantation in children. Unique molecular identifiers were built into the TCRbeta library. Using its own MiXCR run on the PCR reads, TCRdb lists one record per CDR3 protein. The data contain 230,000 or so distinct CDR3 sequences, around 13% of them singletons. The junction had 1 base not matched to a gene; V was cut back by 0 bases and J by 2 bases. This CDR3 contains 15 residues. Germline V gene lookup returns CDR1 MNHEY and CDR2 SVGAGI. This clonotype was recorded many times. The V call is TRBV6-5, the J call TRBJ2-3; 8 positions match TRBD2. The sequencing here drew on PBMCs from the stem cell graft donor, taken from the stem cell graft. The TCR sequence derives from a human donor who donated a stem cell graft to a child with acute lymphoblastic leukemia. The CDR3 nucleotides are TGTGCCAGCAGTTACTCTAGCGGGACCACAGATACGCAGTATTTT. Translated: CASSYSSGTTDTQYF.